Reported below is one T cell receptor beta chain. The ends were cut back, 3 bases at V and 5 bases at J, with 17 bases in the middle. Per the germline V gene, CDR1 is SGHDT and CDR2 is YYEEEE. The CDR3 is 16 amino acids. This entry comes from a study of Ad26.COV2.S vaccination and SARS-CoV-2 variants. Assay used: immunoSEQ multiplex PCR; TCRdb lists only in-frame clones, some missing. This table holds approximately 400,000 clones, around 90% found once. The receptor was derived from a human donor who had recovered from COVID-19. The source was peripheral blood, collected after recovery from COVID-19. The rearrangement links TRBV5-6 to TRBJ1-4; possibly TRBD1 for D (5 bases). CDR3 amino acids: CASSSGTAMRNEKLFF. The DNA for the CDR3 is TGTGCCAGCAGCTCCGGGACCGCCATGAGAAATGAAAAACTGTTTTTT.